This T cell receptor (beta chain) is from a study of shared clonotypes between healthy human individuals. The overall study: Each donor had three CD4 naive, three CD4 memory, two CD8 naive and one CD8 memory plate.

Across several immunoSEQ plates, the genomic DNA of each subset was split evenly. Clones were read by immunoSEQ multiplex PCR, and TCRdb kept only the in-frame ones, dropping some. The sample lists about 2.1 million clones, around 95% occurring once. Naive-designated CD8 cells lacked CD45RO, were positively enriched for CCR7, and omitted terminally differentiated effector memory CD45RA+ cells. Within Nashville, Tennessee resided all donors, each a Caucasian adult. There are 16 residues in the CDR3. Germline assignment: CDR1 SEHNR and CDR2 FQNEAQ (reference sequence). After removal of 5 bases from V and 0 bases from J, the junction contained 7 bases not matched to a gene. Comment on this clone: Its antigen is not identified.

Study-level results: Owing to a small donor count, the genetic and exposure-history diversity represented was limited.

The clonotype originates from a man between 18 and 29 years old in good health. Some clones in this sample may be carry-over from other donors' samples. V gene TRBV7-9 combines with J gene TRBJ2-1; 7 positions match TRBD1. Sequencing was performed on naive CD8+ T cells from PBMCs. CDR3 sequence (DNA): TGTGCCAGCAGCGGTAAACAGGGGAGCTCCTACAATGAGCAGTTCTTC. Translation: CASSGKQGSSYNEQFF.